The clone carrying this T cell receptor beta chain is a singleton in its sample. The sample is drawn from a study of blood T cell repertoires in COVID-19. Study context: Collection of acute and convalescent COVID-19 samples took place in the United States, Italy and Spain. Nucleic acid was either cDNA or gDNA, and it came from T cells, B-cell-depleted T cells, or PBMCs.

Repertoires were generated with immunoSEQ multiplex PCR, while TCRdb's copy carries only in-frame clones and drops some. The table lists a few hundred thousand clones, 86% of them singletons. The specimen was peripheral blood. The sequence was obtained from a man aged 35-49 years who had recovered from COVID-19.

The CDR3 loop reads CASSQGTSNGYTF. For the CDR3, the DNA is TGTGCCAGCAGCCAGGGGACCAGTAATGGCTACACCTTC. This chain links TRBV7-2 with TRBJ1-2; weak D call: TRBD1 (6 bases). The germline V and J ends were trimmed by 5 bases and 6 bases, with 13 bases remaining between them. Germline CDR1 is SGHTA and CDR2 is FQGNSA. There are 13 residues in the CDR3.